The 9 T cell receptor beta chains below come from one sample, sequenced in a study of blood T cells in healthy people across ages. For the second PCR, which ran for about 6 to 11 cycles, a sample-barcoded 5' primer and a J-beta primer mix were used. TCRdb itself ran the 5' RACE reads through MiXCR, one entry per CDR3 protein. This table has fewer than 800,000 distinct CDR3 sequences, around 20% appearing once. Sequencing input: blood. The source is a man in his sixties or seventies in good health.

This clonotype was seen once. The chain links TRBV20-1 to TRBJ2-1, with 12 nucleotides matching TRBD2. Trimming took 0 bases from V and 3 from J; bases not matched to a gene: 6. The CDR3 runs 17 residues. Germline-derived CDR1 and CDR2 are DFQATT and SNEGSKA (reference sequence). CDR3 region: CSARDMGLAGFYNEQFF. In DNA, the CDR3 is TGCAGTGCTAGAGATATGGGACTAGCGGGTTTCTACAATGAGCAGTTCTTC.

The V gene is TRBV28, the J gene TRBJ1-5, with 8 positions matching TRBD1. The V segment lost 6 bases and the J segment 5 bases; nucleotides outside the gene matches: 3. The CDR3 is made up of 13 amino acids. The germline V gene has CDR1 MDHEN and CDR2 SYDVKM. CDR3 sequence: CASRSQGDQPQHF. The DNA of the CDR3 is TGTGCCAGCAGGTCACAGGGGGATCAGCCCCAGCATTTT.

This clonotype was counted at least ten times. CDR3 residues: CASSLTVPYEQYF. CDR3 in DNA: TGCGCCAGCAGCTTAACAGTCCCCTACGAGCAGTACTTC. The V call is TRBV5-1, the J call TRBJ2-7; no clear D gene. CDR1 SGHRS and CDR2 YFSETQ come from the germline V gene. The V end lost 2 bases, the J end lost 2 bases, and 8 bases lay between the germline ends. This CDR3 is 13 amino acids long.

The chain combines TRBV19 with TRBJ2-3, with 7 bases matching TRBD1. The trim removed 3 bases at V and 2 bases at J, leaving 5 bases unmatched. The CDR3 extends over 15 amino acids. Germline loops: CDR1 LNHDA, CDR2 SQIVND (reference sequence). CDR3 protein: CASSIGQANTDTQYF. As DNA, the CDR3 is TGTGCCAGTAGTATCGGACAGGCTAACACAGATACGCAGTATTTT.

The CDR3: CATSDFLAGGPYEQYF. CDR3 DNA: TGTGCCACCAGTGATTTTCTAGCGGGAGGACCCTACGAGCAGTACTTC. J is TRBJ2-7 and V is TRBV24-1, with 11 nucleotides matching TRBD2. The germline V gene has CDR1 KGHDR and CDR2 SFDVKD. The CDR3 length is 16 residues. The junction had 3 bases not matched to a gene; V was cut back by 1 base and J by 2 bases.

The CDR3 is CSAKGTSGRNRYEQFF. For the CDR3, the DNA is TGCAGTGCCAAAGGGACTAGCGGGAGGAATAGGTATGAGCAGTTCTTC. V usage is TRBV20-1 and J usage is TRBJ2-5, with 15 positions matching TRBD2. The end of the DNA aligns better with TRBJ2-1, so the J call may be wrong. The CDR3 loop spans 16 amino acids. Germline V gene lookup returns CDR1 DFQATT and CDR2 SNEGSKA (reference sequence).

This clonotype was recorded many times. This sequence joins TRBV29-1 and TRBJ2-5; weak D call: TRBD1 (6 bases). The germline V gene encodes CDR1 SQVTM and CDR2 ANQGSEA. The ends were cut back, 6 bases at V and 4 bases at J, with 18 bases in the middle. The CDR3 is made up of 14 amino acids. The CDR3 DNA sequence: TGCAGCGTGACCGGACAGAAGGGACGAGAGACCCAGTACTTC. Residues: CSVTGQKGRETQYF. The whole variable domain, filled in from reference TRBV29-1 and TRBJ2-5, reads SAVISQKPSRDICQRGTSLTIQCQVDSQVTMMFWYRQQPGQSLTLIATANQGSEATYESGFVIDKFPISRPNLTFSTLTVSNMSPEDSSIYLCSVTGQKGRETQYFGPGTRLLVL.

The V gene is TRBV20-1, the J gene TRBJ2-5; the D gene is possibly TRBD1 (6 bases). The J call is doubtful: the DNA matches TRBJ2-1 better. Looked up from germline, CDR1 is DFQATT and CDR2 is SNEGSKA (reference sequence). The CDR3 loop spans 15 amino acids. The CDR3 here is CSARSDRTNYNEQFF. The CDR3 DNA is TGCAGTGCTAGATCGGACAGAACCAACTACAATGAGCAGTTCTTC.

CDR3: CASSLNTGPDTQYF. The CDR3 nucleotides read TGTGCCAGCAGTTTAAACACAGGGCCAGATACGCAGTATTTT. This chain links TRBV28 with TRBJ2-3, with D perhaps matching TRBD1 (6 bases). The CDR3 consists of 14 residues. V shed 2 bases and J shed 4 bases, with 10 bases lying between them. Germline V gene data show CDR1 as MDHEN and CDR2 as SYDVKM. The variable domain in full, with the rest retrieved from reference TRBV28 and TRBJ2-3, is DVKVTQSSRYLVKRTGEKVFLECVQDMDHENMFWYRQDPGLGLRLIYFSYDVKMKEKGDIPEGYSVSREKKERFSLILESASTNQTSMYLCASSLNTGPDTQYFGPGTRLTVL.